Sequencing of this T cell receptor beta chain was carried out in a study of vaccination and CD4 T cells after COVID-19. Study-wide context: Each person enrolled got two BNT162b2 or mRNA-1273 vaccine doses.

A remark on this clonotype: Its antigen is currently unknown.

Germline CDR1 and CDR2: SNHLY and FYNNEI. J gave up 4 bases and V 3 bases, and 11 bases lay outside the gene matches. The CDR3 runs 18 residues. Sequenced with the Oncomine TCR Beta short-read assay was DNA taken from cultured CD4+ T cells. Genomic DNA was extracted from cultured CD4+ T cells. TCRdb reprocessed the PCR reads via MiXCR and lists one record per CDR3 protein. The table has about 6,600 distinct CDR3 sequences, around 19% seen once. Treatment: approximately nine-day PBMC culture with coronavirus spike peptide pools or control peptides (ViraFEST assay). Sequenced: CD4+ T cells from blood, cultured in vitro. This chain uses TRBV2 with TRBJ2-2; TRBD1 aligns across 10 bases. The source of this sequence is a human donor who had recovered from COVID-19. The CDR3 here is CASSDPGDRGRGTGELFF. As DNA, the CDR3 is TGTGCCAGCAGTGATCCTGGGGACAGGGGTCGAGGCACCGGGGAGCTGTTTTTT.